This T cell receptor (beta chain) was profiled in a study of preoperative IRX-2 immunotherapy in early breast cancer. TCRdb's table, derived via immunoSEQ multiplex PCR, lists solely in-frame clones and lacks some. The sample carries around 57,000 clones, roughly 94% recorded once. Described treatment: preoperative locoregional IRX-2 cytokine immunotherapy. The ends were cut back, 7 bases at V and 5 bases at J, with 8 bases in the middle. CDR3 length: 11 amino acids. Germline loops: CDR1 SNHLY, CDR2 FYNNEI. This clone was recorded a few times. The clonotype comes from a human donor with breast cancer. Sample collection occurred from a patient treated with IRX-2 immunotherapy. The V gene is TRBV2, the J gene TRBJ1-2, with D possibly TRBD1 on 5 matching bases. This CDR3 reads CASTDSYGYTF. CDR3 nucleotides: TGTGCCAGCACCGACAGTTATGGCTACACCTTC.